A selection of T cell receptor beta chains follows, all from one sample in a study of T cells in Graves' hyperthyroidism and ophthalmopathy. TCRdb re-called the multiplex PCR reads with MiXCR, one entry per CDR3 protein. In the table there are 360,000 or so distinct CDR3 sequences, 19% of which are singletons. Sequenced sample: blood. These receptor sequences come from a woman between 18 and 29 years old with Graves' hyperthyroidism. The CDR3 runs from the conserved cysteine through the conserved F or W. Fields, in order: CDR3 protein, CDR3 DNA, V gene, D gene, J gene, clone size. D genes are given only for firm matches. Rows may omit the clone size; those that give it use once, few, many or a size class.

CAVGLNTEAFF,TGTGCCGTCGGCCTGAACACTGAAGCTTTCTTT,TRBV6-1,NA,TRBJ1-1,NA
CASSYGLVGPYDQYF,TGTGCCAGCAGTTACGGACTAGTGGGGCCCTACGATCAGTACTTC,TRBV6-5,TRBD2,TRBJ2-7,NA
CSASLPTPNTEAFF,TGCAGTGCTAGCCTCCCGACCCCGAACACTGAAGCTTTCTTT,TRBV20-1,NA,TRBJ1-1,many
CATDRQRGYEQYF,TGTGCCACCGACCGACAGCGGGGATACGAGCAGTACTTC,TRBV10-3,TRBD2,TRBJ2-7,many
CASSLRTGSEQFF,TGTGCCAGCAGCCTACGGACTGGAAGTGAGCAGTTCTTC,TRBV6-2/TRBV6-3,NA,TRBJ2-1,many
CSARDPGTSGEVEQYF,TGCAGTGCTAGAGATCCCGGGACTAGCGGGGAGGTCGAGCAGTACTTC,TRBV20-1,TRBD2,TRBJ2-7,medium-sized
CASSEDRVVNYEQYF,TGTGCCAGCAGTGAAGATCGAGTGGTAAACTACGAGCAGTACTTC,TRBV2,NA,TRBJ2-7,many
CASRAPLTGTYGYTF,TGTGCCAGTCGGGCCCCTTTGACAGGGACCTATGGCTACACCTTC,TRBV19,TRBD1,TRBJ1-2,few
CASSPGAIGSNQPQHF,TGTGCCAGCAGCCCGGGTGCCATTGGGAGCAATCAGCCCCAGCATTTT,TRBV9,NA,TRBJ1-5,many
CSGQGSGQSTDTQYF,TGCAGCGGTCAAGGTTCGGGACAGTCGACAGATACGCAGTATTTT,TRBV29-1,TRBD1,TRBJ2-3,many
CASVPGQDQPQHF,TGCGCCAGCGTACCGGGACAGGATCAGCCCCAGCATTTT,TRBV10-2,TRBD1,TRBJ1-5,many
CASSLSQGGSKNIQYF,TGTGCCAGCAGCTTGTCACAGGGAGGGTCCAAAAACATTCAGTACTTC,TRBV7-3,NA,TRBJ2-4,many
CASSAQGPGELFF,TGTGCCAGCAGTGCCCAGGGCCCCGGGGAGCTGTTTTTT,TRBV2,NA,TRBJ2-2,many
CASSAGISRPGANVLTF,TGTGCCAGCAGCGCCGGTATTTCTCGCCCGGGGGCCAACGTCCTGACTTTC,TRBV6-1,NA,TRBJ2-6,many
CAGSMGGRGVGNTIYF,TGTGCCGGCAGTATGGGGGGTCGGGGCGTTGGAAACACCATATATTTT,TRBV6-1,NA,TRBJ1-3,NA
CASSLYRGEGETQYF,TGTGCCAGTAGTCTTTACAGGGGCGAGGGGGAGACCCAGTACTTC,TRBV28,TRBD1,TRBJ2-5,NA
CASKWGQGAPEAFF,TGTGCCAGCAAGTGGGGGCAGGGGGCCCCTGAAGCTTTCTTT,TRBV6-1,TRBD1,TRBJ1-1,once
CASSSTADGTGCLPLHF,TGTGCCAGCAGCTCTACAGCGGACGGGACAGGTTGTTTACCCCTCCACTTT,TRBV12-3/TRBV12-4,TRBD1,TRBJ1-6,few
CASSLRRRANYGYTF,TGTGCCAGCAGCCTCCGCAGGCGAGCTAACTATGGCTACACCTTC,TRBV3-1,NA,TRBJ1-2,many
CASSLYPSSYEQYF,TGTGCCAGCAGTTTATACCCTAGCTCCTACGAGCAGTACTTC,TRBV27,NA,TRBJ2-7,many
CSARGGWKRGGRDEQYF,TGCAGTGCCCGTGGGGGGTGGAAGCGGGGTGGTAGGGACGAGCAGTACTTC,TRBV20-1,TRBD2,TRBJ2-7,many
CAGPRKTQYF,TGTGCCGGCCCGAGGAAGACCCAGTACTTC,TRBV11-3,NA,TRBJ2-5,NA
CSRWGSMNTEAFF,TGCAGCAGGTGGGGCAGCATGAACACTGAAGCTTTCTTT,TRBV20-1,NA,TRBJ1-1,many
CASSSSQTGLASPLHF,TGTGCCAGCAGCTCTAGCCAGACAGGTCTGGCTTCACCCCTCCACTTT,TRBV9,NA,TRBJ1-6,many
CASSPGSWDQPQHF,TGTGCCAGCTCACCTGGGTCCTGGGATCAGCCCCAGCATTTT,TRBV18,NA,TRBJ1-5,NA
CASTEETQYF,TGTGCCAGCACGGAAGAGACCCAGTACTTC,TRBV2,NA,TRBJ2-5,many
CASSYRLPGQGLSEAFF,TGTGCCAGCAGTTACCGCCTCCCGGGACAGGGGTTGTCTGAAGCTTTCTTT,TRBV6-5,TRBD1,TRBJ1-1,many
CASSLFLVLKGTEAFF,TGTGCCAGCAGCTTGTTTCTTGTACTAAAGGGCACTGAAGCTTTCTTT,TRBV5-6,NA,TRBJ1-1,many
CASGVKNGNQPQHF,TGTGCCAGCGGAGTTAAGAATGGAAATCAGCCCCAGCATTTT,TRBV6-2/TRBV6-3,NA,TRBJ1-5,NA
CSARPGGDYGYTF,TGCAGTGCTAGGCCAGGGGGGGACTATGGCTACACCTTC,TRBV20-1,TRBD1,TRBJ1-2,many
CASTPAGLGQLNTGELFF,TGTGCCAGCACCCCCGCCGGCTTAGGGCAATTGAACACCGGGGAGCTGTTTTTT,TRBV28,NA,TRBJ2-2,many
CASIAPAAYGYTF,TGTGCCAGCATCGCGCCCGCAGCCTATGGCTACACCTTC,TRBV6-1,NA,TRBJ1-2,NA
CASTSRQGQPQHF,TGTGCCAGCACCTCTAGACAGGGCCAGCCCCAGCATTTT,TRBV6-1,TRBD1,TRBJ1-5,many
CASRPSETHNQPQHF,TGCGCCAGCAGACCTTCGGAGACTCACAATCAGCCCCAGCATTTT,TRBV4-1,NA,TRBJ1-5,NA
CASSLQGGPGDTQYF,TGCGCCAGCAGTCTGCAGGGTGGGCCGGGAGATACGCAGTATTTT,TRBV5-1,NA,TRBJ2-3,few
CASSGESVEQYF,TGTGCCAGCAGTGGGGAGTCAGTCGAGCAGTACTTC,TRBV6-1,NA,TRBJ2-7,NA
CASSQDRAGSGQPQHF,TGCGCCAGCAGCCAAGATCGGGCAGGGTCAGGTCAGCCCCAGCATTTT,TRBV4-1,NA,TRBJ1-5,many
CASSQRDGLMNTEAFF,TGCGCCAGCAGCCAAAGGGACGGCCTTATGAACACTGAAGCTTTCTTT,TRBV4-1,NA,TRBJ1-1,many
CASSPQDRVFTEAFF,TGTGCCAGCTCACCCCAGGACAGGGTATTCACTGAAGCTTTCTTT,TRBV18,TRBD1,TRBJ1-1,NA
CASTRRADTQYF,TGTGCCAGCACCCGCAGGGCAGATACGCAGTATTTT,TRBV12-3/TRBV12-4,NA,TRBJ2-3,many
CAWSPLGRANTEAFF,TGTGCCTGGAGTCCTTTAGGCAGGGCGAACACTGAAGCTTTCTTT,TRBV30,NA,TRBJ1-1,many
CASRPQAGVVGETQYF,TGTGCCAGCAGACCCCAGGCAGGGGTGGTTGGAGAGACCCAGTACTTC,TRBV6-1,NA,TRBJ2-5,many
CASSSGVEAFF,TGTGCCAGCAGCTCCGGGGTTGAAGCTTTCTTT,TRBV11-1,NA,TRBJ1-1,many
CSASYPRGGIQETQYF,TGCAGTGCTTCATACCCCCGGGGGGGTATCCAAGAGACCCAGTACTTC,TRBV20-1,TRBD2,TRBJ2-5,many
CASSRNQGRRDTEAFF,TGTGCCAGCAGTCGTAACCAGGGCAGGAGGGACACTGAAGCTTTCTTT,TRBV7-6,NA,TRBJ1-1,many
CASSQGSQTYEQYF,TGCGCCAGCAGCCAAGGCTCACAAACCTACGAGCAGTACTTC,TRBV4-1,NA,TRBJ2-7,NA
CASLGVIGILGGYTF,TGCGCCAGCTTGGGAGTGATAGGGATCTTGGGAGGCTACACCTTC,TRBV10-1,NA,TRBJ1-2,many
CASSGSTGFGDYGYTF,TGTGCCAGCAGTGGTTCGACAGGGTTCGGGGACTATGGCTACACCTTC,TRBV6-8,TRBD1,TRBJ1-2,NA
CASSSTSGGEWETQYF,TGTGCCAGCAGTTCGACTAGCGGGGGGGAATGGGAGACCCAGTACTTC,TRBV28,TRBD2,TRBJ2-5,many
CASSLWEKGNGYTF,TGCGCCAGCAGCTTGTGGGAAAAGGGGAATGGCTACACCTTC,TRBV5-1,NA,TRBJ1-2,many
CASSLGSAKETQYF,TGTGCCAGCAGCCTGGGATCAGCTAAAGAGACCCAGTACTTC,TRBV13,NA,TRBJ2-5,many
CASKSWASGANVLTF,TGTGCCAGCAAGTCTTGGGCCTCTGGGGCCAACGTCCTGACTTTC,TRBV12-3/TRBV12-4,NA,TRBJ2-6,once
CASSYYLSNTIYF,TGTGCCAGCAGCTACTACCTTTCAAACACCATATATTTT,TRBV7-9,NA,TRBJ1-3,many
CASSPTGDGYETQYF,TGTGCCAGCAGTCCCACAGGGGACGGGTATGAGACCCAGTACTTC,TRBV28,TRBD1,TRBJ2-5,few
CASSRSFEQYF,TGTGCCAGCAGTCGATCCTTCGAGCAGTACTTC,TRBV6-1,NA,TRBJ2-7,many
CAWGDDSSNTEAFF,TGTGCCTGGGGTGATGACAGCTCAAACACTGAAGCTTTCTTT,TRBV30,NA,TRBJ1-1,NA
CASSYLEGNTEAFF,TGTGCCAGCAGTTATTTGGAAGGGAACACTGAAGCTTTCTTT,TRBV6-5,NA,TRBJ1-1,many
CSALSYEQYF,TGCAGTGCCCTTAGCTACGAGCAGTACTTC,TRBV20-1,NA,TRBJ2-7,many
CASRRTLLNTEAFF,TGTGCCAGCAGGAGAACATTATTGAACACTGAAGCTTTCTTT,TRBV7-6,NA,TRBJ1-1,NA
CASSYRPSGETYEQYF,TGTGCCAGCAGTTACCGCCCTAGCGGGGAGACCTACGAGCAGTACTTC,TRBV6-5,TRBD2,TRBJ2-7,many